Each of the 2 T cell receptor beta chains below was sequenced from the same sample in a study of cytomegalovirus exposure and HLA in healthy donors. Use of 60 Vbeta and 13 Jbeta primers characterized the PCR. Method: immunoSEQ multiplex PCR; TCRdb's copy keeps in-frame clones and lacks some. The sample's table shows about 72,000 clones. The material sequenced was PBMCs. The receptor source for this set is a man between 35 and 55 years old in good health and CMV-seronegative.

The chain links TRBV4-1 to TRBJ2-5, with a weak D call TRBD1 (6 bases). CDR3 length: 15 residues. The V end lost 0 bases, the J end lost 3 bases, and 11 bases lay between the germline ends. Germline loops: CDR1 MGHRA, CDR2 YSYEKL. CDR3 in DNA: TGCGCCAGCAGCCAAGATGAGAGGACAGAAGAGACCCAGTACTTC. Translated: CASSQDERTEETQYF.

The chain uses TRBV20-1 and TRBJ1-2; D ambiguous. Germline V lookup: CDR1 DFQATT, CDR2 SNEGSKA (reference sequence). Trimming took 4 bases from V and 3 from J, leaving 6 bases between them. This CDR3 spans 11 amino acids. CDR3 protein: CSAIIDYGYTF. The CDR3 nucleotides read TGCAGTGCTATCATAGACTATGGCTACACCTTC.